These T cell receptor beta chains were read from a single sample in a study of breast tumors, draining lymph nodes, adjacent tissues. TCRdb redid the calling of the multiplex PCR reads with MiXCR, one entry per CDR3 protein. The repertoire holds 200,000 to 300,000 distinct CDR3 sequences, with around 30% as singletons. The specimen was axillary lymph node tissue. Source of these receptors: a female donor with breast cancer. Some clones in this sample may be carry-over from other donors' samples. Each CDR3 is given with its conserved first and last residue. D genes are given only for firm matches. Only part of the rows carry a size: once, few, many, or a class if the clone is expanded.

NA	many	TRBV28	TRBJ1-4	CASSPYQGSNEKLFF	TGTGCCAGCAGTCCGTACCAGGGTTCTAATGAAAAACTGTTTTTT
NA	many	TRBV29-1	TRBJ2-1	CSVRGRSYNEQFF	TGCAGCGTTCGGGGCCGATCCTACAATGAGCAGTTCTTC
TRBD1	many	TRBV10-3	TRBJ2-5	CAISESKGTGYQETQYF	TGTGCCATCAGTGAGTCGAAGGGGACAGGGTACCAAGAGACCCAGTACTTC
TRBD1	many	TRBV2	TRBJ2-7	CASSGSGTGLLSSYEQYF	TGTGCCAGCAGCGGATCCGGGACAGGCCTATTGAGCTCCTACGAGCAGTACTTC
NA	many	TRBV29-1	TRBJ1-6	CSVEWLCSRKLPANSPLHF	TGCAGCGTTGAATGGTTGTGCTCCAGAAAACTGCCGGCGAATTCACCCCTCCACTTT
NA	many	TRBV29-1	TRBJ1-2	CSVYSIDGYTF	TGCAGCGTCTACTCAATTGATGGCTACACCTTC
TRBD1	NA	TRBV20-1	TRBJ1-4	CSAPDRGSGTNEKLFF	TGCAGTGCCCCGGACAGGGGAAGCGGAACTAATGAAAAACTGTTTTTT
NA	many	TRBV7-8	TRBJ2-7	CASSLAATPRGSYEQYF	TGTGCCAGCAGCTTAGCTGCCACTCCGAGGGGCTCCTACGAGCAGTACTTC
NA	many	TRBV5-1	TRBJ2-2	CASSLARGVGSGELFF	TGCGCCAGCAGCTTGGCCCGTGGAGTTGGCTCCGGGGAGCTGTTTTTT
TRBD2	many	TRBV5-1	TRBJ2-7	CASTETSGNYEQYF	TGCGCCAGCACCGAGACTAGCGGTAACTACGAGCAGTACTTC
TRBD2	NA	TRBV20-1	TRBJ2-7	CSVDPRLAGFYEQYF	TGCAGTGTTGACCCGAGGCTAGCGGGATTCTACGAGCAGTACTTC
NA	NA	TRBV4-1	TRBJ2-7	CARDFFWLCSYEQYF	TGCGCCAGAGACTTTTTTTGGTTGTGCTCCTACGAGCAGTACTTC
TRBD2	many	TRBV29-1	TRBJ2-3	CSVPGLGTDTQYF	TGCAGCGTTCCGGGACTAGGTACAGATACGCAGTATTTT
TRBD2	many	TRBV20-1	TRBJ2-3	CSATEGLAGAQYF	TGCAGTGCTACAGAAGGACTAGCGGGAGCGCAGTATTTT
NA	many	TRBV29-1	TRBJ2-7	CSVEEGTLYEQYF	TGCAGCGTTGAAGAGGGGACCCTTTACGAGCAGTACTTC